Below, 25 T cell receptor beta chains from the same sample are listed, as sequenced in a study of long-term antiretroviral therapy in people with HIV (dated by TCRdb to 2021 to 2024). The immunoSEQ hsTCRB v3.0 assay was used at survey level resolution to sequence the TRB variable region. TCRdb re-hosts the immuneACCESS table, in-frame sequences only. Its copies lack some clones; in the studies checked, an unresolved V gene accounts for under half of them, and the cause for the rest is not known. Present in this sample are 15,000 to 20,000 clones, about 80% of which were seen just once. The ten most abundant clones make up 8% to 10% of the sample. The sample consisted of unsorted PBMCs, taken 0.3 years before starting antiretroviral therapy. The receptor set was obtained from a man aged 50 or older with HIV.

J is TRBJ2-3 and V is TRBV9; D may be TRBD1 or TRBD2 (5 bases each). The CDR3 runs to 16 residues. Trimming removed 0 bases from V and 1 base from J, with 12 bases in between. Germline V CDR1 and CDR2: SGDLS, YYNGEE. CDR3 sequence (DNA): TGTGCCAGCAGCGTAGATTCGGGACGGCGCACAGATACGCAGTATTTT. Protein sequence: CASSVDSGRRTDTQYF. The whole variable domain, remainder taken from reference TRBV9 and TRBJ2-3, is DSGVTQTPKHLITATGQRVTLRCSPRSGDLSVYWYQQSLDQGLQFLIQYYNGEERAKGNILERFSAQQFPDLHSELNLSSLELGDSALYFCASSVDSGRRTDTQYFGPGTRLTVL.

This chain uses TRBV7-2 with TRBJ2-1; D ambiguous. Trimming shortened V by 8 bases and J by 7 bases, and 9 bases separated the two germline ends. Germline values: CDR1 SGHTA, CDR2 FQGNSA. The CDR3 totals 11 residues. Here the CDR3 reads CASRFGNEQFF. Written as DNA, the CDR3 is TGTGCCAGCCGATTCGGGAATGAGCAGTTCTTC.

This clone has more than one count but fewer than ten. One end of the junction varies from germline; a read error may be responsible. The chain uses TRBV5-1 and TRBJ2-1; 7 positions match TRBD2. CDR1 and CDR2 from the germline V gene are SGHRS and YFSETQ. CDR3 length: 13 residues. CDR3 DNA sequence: TGCGCCAGCAGTTTGGCGGGAGCGGGTGAGCAGTTCTTC. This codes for CASSLAGAGEQFF.

DNA for the CDR3: TGTGCCAGCCGGGGGGGCATCAACACTGAAGCTTTCTTT. Protein sequence: CASRGGINTEAFF. The rearrangement uses TRBV6-5 and TRBJ1-1, with TRBD1 as a possible D gene (6 bases). The V gene lost 8 bases and the J gene lost 2 bases, with 12 bases spanning the gap. The germline gives CDR1 MNHEY, CDR2 SVGAGI. CDR3 size: 13 residues.

The CDR3 nucleotides are TGCGCCAGCAGCCAGGTGCATGGGTTGAATACGCAGTATTTT. Its protein is CASSQVHGLNTQYF. The chain combines TRBV4-3 with TRBJ2-3; D unresolved. This CDR3 spans 14 amino acids. The V gene's germline CDR1 is LGHNA and CDR2 YSLEER. V was pared by 3 bases and J by 7 bases, with 14 bases between.

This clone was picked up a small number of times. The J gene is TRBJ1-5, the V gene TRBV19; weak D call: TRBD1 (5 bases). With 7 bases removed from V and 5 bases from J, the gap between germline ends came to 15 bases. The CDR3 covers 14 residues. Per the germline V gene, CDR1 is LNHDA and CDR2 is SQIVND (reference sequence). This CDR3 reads CASTRDGTYQPQHF. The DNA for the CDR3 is TGTGCCAGTACTCGGGACGGCACCTATCAGCCCCAGCATTTT.

In DNA form, the CDR3 reads TGTGCCAGCAGCCAAGTTGGAGCGGGAGTGGACAAAAACATTCAGTACTTC. It codes for CASSQVGAGVDKNIQYF. J is TRBJ2-4 and V is TRBV14, with 8 bases matching TRBD2. V shed 1 base and J 3 bases; nucleotides not matched to a gene: 8. The germline gives CDR1 SGHDN, CDR2 FVKESK. The CDR3 has 17 residues.

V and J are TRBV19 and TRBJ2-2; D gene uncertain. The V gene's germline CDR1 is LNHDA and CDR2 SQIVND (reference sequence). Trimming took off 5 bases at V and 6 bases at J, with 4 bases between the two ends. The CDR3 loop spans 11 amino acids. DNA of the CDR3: TGTGCCAGTAGTGCCCCCGGGGAGCTGTTTTTT. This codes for CASSAPGELFF.

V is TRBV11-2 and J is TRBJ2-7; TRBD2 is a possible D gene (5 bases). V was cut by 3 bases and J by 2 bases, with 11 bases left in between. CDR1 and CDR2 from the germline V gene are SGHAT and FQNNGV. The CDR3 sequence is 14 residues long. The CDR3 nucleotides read TGTGCCAGCAGCTTTGACGGAGGTGCCTACGAGCAGTACTTC. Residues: CASSFDGGAYEQYF.

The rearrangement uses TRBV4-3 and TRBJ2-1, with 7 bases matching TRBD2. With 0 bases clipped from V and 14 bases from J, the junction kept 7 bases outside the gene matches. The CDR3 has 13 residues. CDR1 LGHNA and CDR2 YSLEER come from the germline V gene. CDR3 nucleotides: TGCGCCAGCAGCCAAGATCGGTGGGGGAGGGAGTTCTTC. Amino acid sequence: CASSQDRWGREFF.

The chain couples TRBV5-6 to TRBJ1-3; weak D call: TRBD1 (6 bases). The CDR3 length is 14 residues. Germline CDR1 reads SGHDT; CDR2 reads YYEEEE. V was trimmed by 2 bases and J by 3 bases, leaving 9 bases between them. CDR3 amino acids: CASSLGGHGNTIYF. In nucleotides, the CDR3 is TGTGCCAGCAGCTTAGGGGGGCATGGAAACACCATATATTTT.

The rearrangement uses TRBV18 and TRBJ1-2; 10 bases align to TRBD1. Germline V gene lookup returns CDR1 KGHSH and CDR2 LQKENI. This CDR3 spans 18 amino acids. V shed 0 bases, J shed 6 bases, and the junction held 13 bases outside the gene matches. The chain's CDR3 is CASSPPEPGQGRRDGYTF. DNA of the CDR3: TGTGCCAGCTCACCACCCGAACCGGGACAGGGGAGGAGAGATGGCTACACCTTC. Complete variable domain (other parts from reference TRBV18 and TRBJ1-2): NAGVMQNPRHLVRRRGQEARLRCSPMKGHSHVYWYRQLPEEGLKFMVYLQKENIIDESGMPKERFSAEFPKEGPSILRIQQVVRGDSAAYFCASSPPEPGQGRRDGYTFGSGTRLTVV.

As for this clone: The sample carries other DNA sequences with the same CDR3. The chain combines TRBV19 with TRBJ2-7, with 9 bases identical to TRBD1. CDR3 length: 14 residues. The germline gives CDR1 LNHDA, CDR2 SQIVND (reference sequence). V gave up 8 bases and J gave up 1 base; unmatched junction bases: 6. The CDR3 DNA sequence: TGTGCCAGTTCCCGGGACAGGGAGTCCTACGAGCAGTACTTC. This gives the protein CASSRDRESYEQYF.

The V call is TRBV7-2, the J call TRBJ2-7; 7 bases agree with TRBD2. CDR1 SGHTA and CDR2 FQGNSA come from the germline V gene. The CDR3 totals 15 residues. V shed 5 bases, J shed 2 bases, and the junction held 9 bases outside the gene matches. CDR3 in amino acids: CASSPLPSGTYEQYF. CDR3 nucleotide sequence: TGTGCCAGCAGCCCGCTCCCTAGCGGAACCTACGAGCAGTACTTC.

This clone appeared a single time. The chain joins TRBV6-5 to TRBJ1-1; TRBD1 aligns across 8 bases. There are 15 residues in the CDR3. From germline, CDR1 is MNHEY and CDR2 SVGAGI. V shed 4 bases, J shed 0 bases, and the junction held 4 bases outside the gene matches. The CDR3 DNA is TGTGCCAGCAGTTCAGACAGGGGCGTGAACACTGAAGCTTTCTTT. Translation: CASSSDRGVNTEAFF.

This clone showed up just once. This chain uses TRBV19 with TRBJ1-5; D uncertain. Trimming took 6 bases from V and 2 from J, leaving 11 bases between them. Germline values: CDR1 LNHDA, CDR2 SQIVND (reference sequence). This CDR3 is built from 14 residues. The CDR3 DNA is TGTGCCAGTAGATCGGTTTCCGGCAATCAGCCCCAGCATTTT. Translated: CASRSVSGNQPQHF.

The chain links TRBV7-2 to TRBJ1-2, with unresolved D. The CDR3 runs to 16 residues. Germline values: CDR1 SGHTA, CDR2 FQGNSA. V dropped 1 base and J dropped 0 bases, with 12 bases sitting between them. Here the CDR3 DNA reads TGTGCCAGCAGCTTAGTACGGAACTATCCTAACTATGGCTACACCTTC. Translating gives CASSLVRNYPNYGYTF. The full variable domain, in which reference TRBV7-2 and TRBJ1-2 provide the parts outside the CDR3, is GAGVSQSPSNKVTEKGKDVELRCDPISGHTALYWYRQSLGQGLEFLIYFQGNSAPDKSGLPSDRFSAERTGGSVSTLTIQRTQQEDSAVYLCASSLVRNYPNYGYTFGSGTRLTVV.

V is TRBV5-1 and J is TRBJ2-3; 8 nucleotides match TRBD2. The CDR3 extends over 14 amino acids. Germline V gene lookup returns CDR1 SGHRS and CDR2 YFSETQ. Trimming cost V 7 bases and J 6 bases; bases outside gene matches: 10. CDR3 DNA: TGCGCCAGCGAGAGCGGCCCGGGGGGGGATACGCAGTATTTT. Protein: CASESGPGGDTQYF.

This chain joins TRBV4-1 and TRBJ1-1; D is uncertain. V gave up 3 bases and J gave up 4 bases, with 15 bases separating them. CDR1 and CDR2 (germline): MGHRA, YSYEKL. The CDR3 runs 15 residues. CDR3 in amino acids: CASSQRGPRGTEAFF. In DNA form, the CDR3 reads TGCGCCAGCAGCCAGCGAGGACCGCGGGGCACTGAAGCTTTCTTT.

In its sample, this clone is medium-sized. The CDR3 spells CASSYRGSSQETQYF. DNA of the CDR3: TGTGCCAGCAGTTACAGGGGTAGTAGCCAAGAGACCCAGTACTTC. V and J are TRBV6-8 and TRBJ2-5, with D perhaps TRBD1 (5 bases). Germline values: CDR1 MNHGY, CDR2 SAAAGT. The V and J ends lost 2 bases and 1 base respectively, with 11 bases between them. This CDR3 contains 15 residues.

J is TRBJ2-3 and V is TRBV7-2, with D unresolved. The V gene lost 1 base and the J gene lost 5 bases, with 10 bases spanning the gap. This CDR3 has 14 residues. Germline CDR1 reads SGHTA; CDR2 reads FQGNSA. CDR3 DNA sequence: TGTGCCAGCAGCTTAGGACCCGGAGAAGATACGCAGTATTTT. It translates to CASSLGPGEDTQYF.

The DNA of the CDR3 is TGTGCCAGCAGCCTAGACTTGGGGCTTAATGAAAAACTGTTTTTT. It translates to CASSLDLGLNEKLFF. The chain has TRBV2 and TRBJ1-4; a weak D match, TRBD1 (5 bases). Trimming removed 6 bases at V and 4 bases at J, with 15 bases between. This CDR3 region has 15 residues. The germline V gene has CDR1 SNHLY and CDR2 FYNNEI.

In DNA form, the CDR3 reads TGCGCCAGCAGCTTAGATGTAGGGACCGAAACTCCCGGGGAGCTGTTTTTT. Protein sequence: CASSLDVGTETPGELFF. This chain connects TRBV5-1 to TRBJ2-2; D possibly uses TRBD1 or TRBD2 (5 bases each). Trimming cost V 2 bases and J 6 bases, with 20 bases left between them. Germline V gene lookup returns CDR1 SGHRS and CDR2 YFSETQ. This CDR3 is built from 17 residues.

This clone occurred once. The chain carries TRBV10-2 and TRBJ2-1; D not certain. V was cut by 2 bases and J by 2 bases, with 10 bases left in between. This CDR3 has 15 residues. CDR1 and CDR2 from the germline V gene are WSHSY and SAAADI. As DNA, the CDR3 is TGCGCCAGCAGTGAGATTAGAGCTCCCTACAATGAGCAGTTCTTC. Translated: CASSEIRAPYNEQFF.

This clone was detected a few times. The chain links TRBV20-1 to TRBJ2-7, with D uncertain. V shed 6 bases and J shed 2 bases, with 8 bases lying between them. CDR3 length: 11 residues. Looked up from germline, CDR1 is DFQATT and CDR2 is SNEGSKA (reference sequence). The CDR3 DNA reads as TGCAGTGCGGTCCCGACCTACGAGCAGTACTTC. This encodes CSAVPTYEQYF.